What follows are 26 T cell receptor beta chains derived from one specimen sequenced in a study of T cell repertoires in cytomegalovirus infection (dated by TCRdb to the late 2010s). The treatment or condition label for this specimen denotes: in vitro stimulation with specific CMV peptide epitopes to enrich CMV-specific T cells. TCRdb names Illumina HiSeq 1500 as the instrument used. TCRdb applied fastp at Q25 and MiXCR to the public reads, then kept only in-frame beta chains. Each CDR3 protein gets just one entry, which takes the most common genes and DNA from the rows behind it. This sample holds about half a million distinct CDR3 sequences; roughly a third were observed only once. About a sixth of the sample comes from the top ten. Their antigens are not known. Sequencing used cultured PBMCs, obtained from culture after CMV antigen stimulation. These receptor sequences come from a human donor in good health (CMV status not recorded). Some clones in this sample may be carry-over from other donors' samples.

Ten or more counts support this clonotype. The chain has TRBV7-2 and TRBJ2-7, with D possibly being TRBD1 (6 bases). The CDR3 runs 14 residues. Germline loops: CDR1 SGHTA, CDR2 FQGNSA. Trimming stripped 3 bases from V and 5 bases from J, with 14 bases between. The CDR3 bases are TGTGCCAGCAGCTTCCAGGCAGGGGATCACGAGCAGTACGTC. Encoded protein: CASSFQAGDHEQYV.

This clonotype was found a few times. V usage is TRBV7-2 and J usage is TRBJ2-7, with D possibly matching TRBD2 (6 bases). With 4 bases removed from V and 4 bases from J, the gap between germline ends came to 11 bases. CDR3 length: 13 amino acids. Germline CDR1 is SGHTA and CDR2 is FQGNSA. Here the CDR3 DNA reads TGTGCCAGCAGCTATTACGCGGGGTACGAGCAGTACTTC. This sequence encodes CASSYYAGYEQYF.

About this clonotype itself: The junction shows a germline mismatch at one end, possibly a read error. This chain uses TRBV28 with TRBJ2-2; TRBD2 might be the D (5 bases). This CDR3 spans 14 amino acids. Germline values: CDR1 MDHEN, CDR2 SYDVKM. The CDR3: CASSLVGNTGEPFF. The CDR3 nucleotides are TGTGCCAGCAGTTTAGTCGGGAACACCGGGGAGCCGTTTTTT.

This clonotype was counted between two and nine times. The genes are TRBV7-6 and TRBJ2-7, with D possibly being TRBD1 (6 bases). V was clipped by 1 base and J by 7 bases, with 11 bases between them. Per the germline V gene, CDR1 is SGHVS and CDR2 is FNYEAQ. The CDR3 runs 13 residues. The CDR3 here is CASSLGGGVEQYF. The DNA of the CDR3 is TGTGCCAGCAGCTTAGGAGGGGGTGTGGAGCAGTACTTC.

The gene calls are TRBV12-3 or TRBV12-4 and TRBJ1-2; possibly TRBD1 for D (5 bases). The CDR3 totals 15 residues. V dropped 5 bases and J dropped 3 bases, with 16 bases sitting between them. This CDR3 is CASSTLNWGDYGYTF. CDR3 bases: TGTGCCAGCAGTACACTTAACTGGGGGGACTATGGCTACACCTTC.

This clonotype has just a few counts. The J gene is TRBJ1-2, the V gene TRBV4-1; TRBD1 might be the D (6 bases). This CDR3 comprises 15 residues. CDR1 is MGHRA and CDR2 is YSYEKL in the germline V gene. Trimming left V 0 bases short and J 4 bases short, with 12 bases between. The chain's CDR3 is CASSQDSTGSYGYTF. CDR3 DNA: TGCGCCAGCAGCCAAGATAGCACAGGGAGCTATGGCTACACCTTC.

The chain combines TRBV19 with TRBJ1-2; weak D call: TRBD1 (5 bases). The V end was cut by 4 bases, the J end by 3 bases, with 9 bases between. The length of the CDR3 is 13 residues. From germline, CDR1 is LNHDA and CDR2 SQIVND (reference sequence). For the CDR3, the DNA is TGTGCCAGTAGTACAGACAGAGACTATGGCTACACCTTC. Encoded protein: CASSTDRDYGYTF.

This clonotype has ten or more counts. CDR3 in amino acids: CATRRLAGGTPSGELFF. The DNA of the CDR3 is TGTGCCACCAGGCGGCTAGCGGGAGGGACTCCTAGCGGGGAGCTGTTTTTT. This chain links TRBV12-3 or TRBV12-4 with TRBJ2-2; 12 nucleotides line up with TRBD2. The CDR3 sequence is 17 residues long. With V trimmed by 10 bases and J by 7 bases, 16 bases remained unmatched.

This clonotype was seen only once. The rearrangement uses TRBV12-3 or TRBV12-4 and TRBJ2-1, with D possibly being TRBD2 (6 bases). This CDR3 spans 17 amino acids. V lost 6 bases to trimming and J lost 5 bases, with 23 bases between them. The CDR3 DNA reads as TGTGCCAGCAGCCTCCCTAGGAGTGGGGGGTTGAACAATGAGCAGTTCTTC. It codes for CASSLPRSGGLNNEQFF.

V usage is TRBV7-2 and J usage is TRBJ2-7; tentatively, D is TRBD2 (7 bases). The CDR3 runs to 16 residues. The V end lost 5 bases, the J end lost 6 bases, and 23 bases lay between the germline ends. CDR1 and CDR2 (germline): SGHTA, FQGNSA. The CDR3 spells CASSPRGLVGGSEQYF. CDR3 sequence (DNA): TGTGCCAGCAGCCCGCGGGGGCTAGTGGGAGGGAGCGAGCAGTACTTC.

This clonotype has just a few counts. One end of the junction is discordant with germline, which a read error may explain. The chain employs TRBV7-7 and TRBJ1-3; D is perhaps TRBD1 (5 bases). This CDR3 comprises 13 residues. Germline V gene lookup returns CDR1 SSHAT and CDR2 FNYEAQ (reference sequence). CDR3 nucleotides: TGTGCTAGCAGCTCCGGGACCCGAAACACCATATATTTT. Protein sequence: CASSSGTRNTIYF. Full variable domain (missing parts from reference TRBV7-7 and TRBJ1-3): GAGVSQSPRYKVTKRGQDVTLRCDPISSHATLYWYQQALGQGPEFLTYFNYEAQPDKSGLPSDRFSAERPEGSISTLTIQRTEQRDSAMYRCASSSGTRNTIYFGEGSWLTVV.

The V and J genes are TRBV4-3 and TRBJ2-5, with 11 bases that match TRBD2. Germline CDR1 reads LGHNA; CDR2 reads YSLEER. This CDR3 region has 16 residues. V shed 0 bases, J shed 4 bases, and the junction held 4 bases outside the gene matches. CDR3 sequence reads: CASSQDSLAGGETQYF. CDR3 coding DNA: TGCGCCAGCAGCCAAGATAGCCTAGCGGGGGGAGAGACCCAGTACTTC.

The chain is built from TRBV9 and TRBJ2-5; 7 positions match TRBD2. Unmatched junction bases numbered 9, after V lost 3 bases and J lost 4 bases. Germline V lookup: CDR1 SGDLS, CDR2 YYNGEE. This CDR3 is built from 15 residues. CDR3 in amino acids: CASSGRGDARETQYF. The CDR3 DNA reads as TGTGCCAGCAGCGGTCGGGGGGACGCCCGAGAGACCCAGTACTTC.

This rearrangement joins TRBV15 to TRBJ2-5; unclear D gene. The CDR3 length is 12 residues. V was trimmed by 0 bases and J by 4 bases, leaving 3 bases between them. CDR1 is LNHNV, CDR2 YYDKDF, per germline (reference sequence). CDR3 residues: CATSRDRETQYF. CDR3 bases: TGTGCCACCAGCAGAGATCGAGAGACCCAGTACTTC.

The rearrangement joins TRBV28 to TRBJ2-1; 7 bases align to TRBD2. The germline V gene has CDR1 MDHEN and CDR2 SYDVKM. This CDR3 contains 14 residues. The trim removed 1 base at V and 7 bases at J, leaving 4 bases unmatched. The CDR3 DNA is TGTGCCAGCAGTTTATTTCAGGGAGGGAATGAGCAGTTCTTC. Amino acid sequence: CASSLFQGGNEQFF.

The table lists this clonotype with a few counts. CDR3 DNA sequence: TGTGCCAGCAGCCCCGCGGGGTGGGGCGATGGCTACACCTTC. Its translation is CASSPAGWGDGYTF. This chain uses TRBV7-2 with TRBJ1-2, with D maybe TRBD1 (5 bases). The germline CDR1 and CDR2 sequences are SGHTA and FQGNSA. Trimming cost V 5 bases and J 6 bases, with 16 bases left between them. The CDR3 runs 14 residues.

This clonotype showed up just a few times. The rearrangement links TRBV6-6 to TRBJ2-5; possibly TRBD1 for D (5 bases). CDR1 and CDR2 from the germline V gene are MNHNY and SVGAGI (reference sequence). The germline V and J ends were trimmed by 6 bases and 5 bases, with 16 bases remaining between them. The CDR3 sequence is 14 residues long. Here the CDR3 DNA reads TGTGCCAGCAGCACAAGGGGCTTCGGCGAGACCCAGTACTTC. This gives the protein CASSTRGFGETQYF.

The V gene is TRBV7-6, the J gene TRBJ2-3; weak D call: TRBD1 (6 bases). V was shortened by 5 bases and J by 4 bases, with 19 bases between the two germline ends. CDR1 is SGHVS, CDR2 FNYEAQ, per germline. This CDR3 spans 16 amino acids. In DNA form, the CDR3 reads TGTGCCAGCAGCCCATACGGGCCAGGGGTTTCAGATACGCAGTATTTT. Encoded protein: CASSPYGPGVSDTQYF.

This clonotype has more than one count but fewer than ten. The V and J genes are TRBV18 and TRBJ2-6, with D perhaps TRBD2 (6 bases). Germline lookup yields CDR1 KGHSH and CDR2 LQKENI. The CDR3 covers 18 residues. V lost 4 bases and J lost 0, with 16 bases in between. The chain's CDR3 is CASSLWRGSPSGANVLTF. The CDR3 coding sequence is TGTGCCAGCTCACTTTGGAGGGGCAGCCCCTCTGGGGCCAACGTCCTGACTTTC.

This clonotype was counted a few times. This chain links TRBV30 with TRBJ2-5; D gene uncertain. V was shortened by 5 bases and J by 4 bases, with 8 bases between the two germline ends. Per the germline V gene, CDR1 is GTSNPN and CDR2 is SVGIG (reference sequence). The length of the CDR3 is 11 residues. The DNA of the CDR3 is TGTGCCTGGGCCACCGGAGAGACCCAGTACTTC. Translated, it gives CAWATGETQYF.

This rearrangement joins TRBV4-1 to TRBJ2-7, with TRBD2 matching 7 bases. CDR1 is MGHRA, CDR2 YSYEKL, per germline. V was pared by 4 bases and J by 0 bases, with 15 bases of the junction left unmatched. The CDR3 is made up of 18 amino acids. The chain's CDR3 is CASSPQLLGGGSSYEQYF. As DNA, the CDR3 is TGCGCCAGCAGCCCACAGCTCCTGGGCGGGGGAAGCTCCTACGAGCAGTACTTC.

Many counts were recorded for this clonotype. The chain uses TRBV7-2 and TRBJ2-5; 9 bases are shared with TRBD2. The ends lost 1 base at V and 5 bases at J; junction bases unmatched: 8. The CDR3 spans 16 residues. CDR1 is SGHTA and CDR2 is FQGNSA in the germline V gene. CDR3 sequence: CASSLGSSGTRETQYF. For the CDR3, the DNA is TGTGCCAGCAGCTTAGGGTCTAGCGGGACGAGGGAGACCCAGTACTTC. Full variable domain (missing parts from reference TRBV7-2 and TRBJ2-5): GAGVSQSPSNKVTEKGKDVELRCDPISGHTALYWYRQSLGQGLEFLIYFQGNSAPDKSGLPSDRFSAERTGGSVSTLTIQRTQQEDSAVYLCASSLGSSGTRETQYFGPGTRLLVL.

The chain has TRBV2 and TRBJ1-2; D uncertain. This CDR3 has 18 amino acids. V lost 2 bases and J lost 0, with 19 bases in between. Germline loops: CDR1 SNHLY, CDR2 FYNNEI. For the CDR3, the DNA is TGTGCCAGCAGTGAAATCCCCGGCAGGAGAGATTCTAACTATGGCTACACCTTC. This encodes CASSEIPGRRDSNYGYTF.

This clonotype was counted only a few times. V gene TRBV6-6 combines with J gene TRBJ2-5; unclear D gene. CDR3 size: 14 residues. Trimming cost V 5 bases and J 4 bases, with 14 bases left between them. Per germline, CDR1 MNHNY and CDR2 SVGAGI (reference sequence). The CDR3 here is CASSPNTSGETQYF. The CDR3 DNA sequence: TGTGCCAGCAGTCCCAACACGTCGGGAGAGACCCAGTACTTC.

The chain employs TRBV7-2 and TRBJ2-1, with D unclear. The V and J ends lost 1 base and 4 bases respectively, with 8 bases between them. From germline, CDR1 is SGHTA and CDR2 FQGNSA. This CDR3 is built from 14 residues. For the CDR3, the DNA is TGTGCCAGCAGCTTAGGCAACAGTTACAATGAGCAGTTCTTC. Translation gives CASSLGNSYNEQFF.

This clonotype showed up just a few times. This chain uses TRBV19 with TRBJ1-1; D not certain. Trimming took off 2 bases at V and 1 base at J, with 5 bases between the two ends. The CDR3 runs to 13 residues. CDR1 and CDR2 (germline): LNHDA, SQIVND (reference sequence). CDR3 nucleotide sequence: TGTGCCAGTAGTATAAAGCGGAACACTGAAGCTTTCTTT. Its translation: CASSIKRNTEAFF.